Listed here are 6 T cell receptor beta chains from one sample, sequenced in a study of shared T cell receptors in the human thymus. Some clones are missing from TCRdb's copy, which holds only in-frame ones; the method was immunoSEQ multiplex PCR. The table includes more than 550,000 clones, 80% to 90% detected once. These data also formed part of another study, on human thymus T cells.

What was sequenced was thymocytes. The receptors shown here come from a girl less than two years old with a congenital heart defect.

V and J are TRBV29-1 and TRBJ2-3; tentative D call: TRBD1 (5 bases). This CDR3 has 12 residues. V gave up 7 bases and J gave up 10 bases, with 18 bases separating them. The V gene's germline CDR1 is SQVTM and CDR2 ANQGSEA. CDR3 region: CSAGALPGSQYF. CDR3 nucleotides: TGCAGCGCTGGGGCCCTCCCTGGGTCGCAGTATTTT.

A few counts support this clone. The V call is TRBV7-9, the J call TRBJ2-5; unclear D gene. The CDR3 extends over 16 amino acids. The ends were cut back, 1 base at V and 7 bases at J, with 19 bases in the middle. Germline V gene lookup returns CDR1 SEHNR and CDR2 FQNEAQ (reference sequence). CDR3 loop: CASSLDRWATLWTQYF. The DNA of the CDR3 is TGTGCCAGCAGCTTAGATCGTTGGGCTACCCTTTGGACCCAGTACTTC.

On this clone: The same CDR3 arises from other DNA sequences in this sample as well. The rearrangement uses TRBV4-1 and TRBJ1-1; D gene uncertain. The V gene lost 0 bases and the J gene lost 0 bases, with 5 bases spanning the gap. CDR3 length: 14 residues. From germline, CDR1 is MGHRA and CDR2 YSYEKL. As DNA, the CDR3 is TGCGCCAGCAGCCAAGACAGCGTGAACACTGAAGCTTTCTTT. Translating gives CASSQDSVNTEAFF.

J is TRBJ1-2 and V is TRBV4-1, with 8 bases that match TRBD1. The length of the CDR3 is 16 residues. With 0 bases clipped from V and 8 bases from J, the junction kept 11 bases outside the gene matches. Germline V gene data show CDR1 as MGHRA and CDR2 as YSYEKL. CDR3 sequence (DNA): TGCGCCAGCAGCCAAGAGGGGACAGGCGTTTCGAGGGGCTACACCTTC. The encoded protein is CASSQEGTGVSRGYTF.

The V call is TRBV10-1, the J call TRBJ1-1; 7 positions agree with TRBD1. Germline CDR1 is WNHNN and CDR2 is SYGVQD (reference sequence). V lost 6 bases, J lost 3 bases, and 7 bases stayed unmatched. The CDR3 is 14 amino acids. The CDR3, as DNA: TGCGCCAGCAGATCCGACAGGGAGGACACTGAAGCTTTCTTT. This sequence encodes CASRSDREDTEAFF.

This chain uses TRBV5-1 with TRBJ2-7; D is uncertain. The CDR3 is made up of 16 amino acids. V lost 2 bases and J lost 2, with 17 bases in between. The germline CDR1 and CDR2 sequences are SGHRS and YFSETQ. Here the CDR3 reads CASSFSNTSITYEQYF. The CDR3 DNA reads as TGCGCCAGCAGCTTCTCCAATACTTCGATCACCTACGAGCAGTACTTC.